The T cell receptor beta chain under discussion was sequenced for a study of blood T cell repertoires in COVID-19 (TCRdb year 2020). Broadly, across the study: Samples from collaborators originated in the United States, Italy and Spain and spanned both the acute and convalescent phases of COVID-19. A freely available public database, intended as a resource for researchers studying the immune response to SARS-CoV-2, is where the repertoires were released. The samples were drawn from two sources: the first 160 participants of the ongoing ImmuneRACE study, and over 950 subjects contributed by 6 global collaborators. The sample metadata nearly always contained a de-identified subject ID, COVID-19 status, age in years and sex. The prospective study material was composed of cDNA or gDNA derived from T cells, B-cell-depleted T cells, or PBMCs. Deeply sampled blood TCRbeta repertoires from subjects exposed to, actively infected with, or recovered from COVID-19 were included in the dataset. Where HLA class I and class II types were available, the types were taken from metadata supplied by the sample provider, not from assay-based typing.

TCRbeta CDR3 regions were amplified from genomic DNA using the immunoSEQ Assay, a bias-controlled multiplex PCR. Per the original workflow: Nucleated cell counts per sample were estimated from amplification of reference gene primers within the assay. To quantify the absolute abundance of each unique TCRbeta CDR3 rearrangement, sequence reads were collapsed and filtered. For each sample, productive Simpson clonality was calculated by taking the square root of Simpson's diversity index across productive rearrangements. TCRdb took over this immuneACCESS table, retaining in-frame rearrangements with V and J assigned. Such tables are incomplete; in checked studies, under half of the missing clones stem from an unresolved V gene, and the remainder is unexplained. V, J and clone size are taken as reported in that table, and D and trimming were inferred from the DNA itself. The sample profile shows about 260,000 clones; 80% to 90% of them were found once. The ten biggest clones cover 3.1% of the sample.

CDR1 and CDR2 (MNHEY, SMNVEV) derive from the germline V gene (reference sequence). V loses 4 bases, J loses 5 bases, and the germline ends lie 14 bases apart. There are 15 amino acids in the CDR3, from cysteine to phenylalanine inclusive. The only DNA kept is the CDR3, 45 bases in frame from the first base. About this clone: This clone's antigen is unknown. Base qualities are missing; no much larger clone stands one base away.

Summary of the overall study and its limitations: How much clinical and demographic metadata was included differed by source and by participant, and the metadata was provided uncurated.

In the prospective study, participants were roughly 18 to 100 years old, resided in about 25 geographic areas of the United States, and were enrolled through a virtual design. Cohort assignment in the prospective study relied on participant-reported clinical history from a screening survey and a study questionnaire. A participant counted as exposed if, within 2 weeks of entering the study, that participant had been in contact with someone who had a PCR-confirmed or clinician-diagnosed COVID-19 case. Mobile phlebotomists in the prospective study collected whole blood, serum and a nasopharyngeal or oropharyngeal swab from every participant. Additional blood draws and questionnaires over a 2-month period could optionally be provided by prospective study participants. Before DNA extraction, blood samples from the prospective study were shipped at room temperature or frozen.

The chain couples TRBV27 to TRBJ2-2; TRBD2 is possibly the D segment (5 matching bases). The receptor's source is a woman aged 40 to 50 who had been exposed to COVID-19. Material for sequencing was PBMCs or T cells enriched from blood (not recorded which). In nucleotides, the sequence is TGTGCCAGCAGTTCGGTCCCTAGGAGGACCGGGGAGCTGTTTTTT. It encodes CASSSVPRRTGELFF.